This passage covers 29 T cell receptor beta chains from one sample sequenced in a study of cytomegalovirus exposure and HLA in healthy donors. PCR used 60 Vbeta primers and 13 Jbeta primers. Clones were read by immunoSEQ multiplex PCR, and TCRdb kept only the in-frame ones, dropping some. Altogether under 110,000 clones are present, about three quarters being singletons, with the ten largest covering under 6.5%. The sequencing sample was made of PBMCs. The receptors derive from a woman aged 45-59 years in good health and CMV-seropositive.

The rearrangement uses TRBV2 and TRBJ2-3; weak D call: TRBD1 (6 bases). The V end was cut by 6 bases, the J end by 0 bases, with 10 bases between. The CDR3 has 14 amino acids. Germline CDR1 SNHLY, CDR2 FYNNEI. CDR3 sequence: CASSSQGSTDTQYF. The CDR3, as DNA: TGTGCCAGCAGCTCTCAGGGGAGCACAGATACGCAGTATTTT.

In its sample, this clone was seen once. V usage is TRBV28 and J usage is TRBJ2-2, with D perhaps matching TRBD2 (6 bases). Trimming took 5 bases from V and 6 from J, leaving 16 bases between them. Germline CDR1 MDHEN, CDR2 SYDVKM. This CDR3 has 15 amino acids. Written as DNA, the CDR3 is TGTGCCAGCAGTCCACCGCGCTCGGGGGCCGGGGAGCTGTTTTTT. This encodes CASSPPRSGAGELFF.

The chain links TRBV2 to TRBJ1-6; D might be TRBD1 (6 bases). CDR1 and CDR2 from the germline V gene are SNHLY and FYNNEI. CDR3 length: 14 residues. V shed 6 bases and J shed 4 bases, with 10 bases lying between them. DNA for the CDR3: TGTGCCAGCAGCGAACAGGGTTATAATTCACCCCTCCACTTT. It specifies CASSEQGYNSPLHF.

This clone was seen a single time. The chain couples TRBV25-1 to TRBJ2-7; 9 nucleotides agree with TRBD1. This CDR3 comprises 14 residues. The trim removed 8 bases at V and 1 base at J, leaving 6 bases unmatched. CDR1 and CDR2 from the germline V gene are MGHDK and SYGVNS. CDR3 sequence reads: CASCRDRESYEQYF. CDR3 sequence (DNA): TGTGCCAGCTGCCGGGACAGGGAATCCTACGAGCAGTACTTC.

V usage is TRBV7-3 and J usage is TRBJ1-3, with D unclear. V dropped 2 bases and J dropped 4 bases, with 6 bases sitting between them. The germline CDR1 and CDR2 sequences are SGHTA and FQGTGA. The CDR3 has 13 residues. CDR3 loop: CASSLYMGNTIYF. The DNA for the CDR3 is TGTGCCAGCAGCTTATACATGGGAAACACCATATATTTT. Full variable domain (remainder filled in from reference TRBV7-3 and TRBJ1-3): GAGVSQTPSNKVTEKGKYVELRCDPISGHTALYWYRQSLGQGPEFLIYFQGTGAADDSGLPNDRFFAVRPEGSVSTLKIQRTERGDSAVYLCASSLYMGNTIYFGEGSWLTVV.

The rearrangement uses TRBV28 and TRBJ1-5, with D possibly TRBD1 on 6 matching bases. The length of the CDR3 is 18 residues. The germline V gene encodes CDR1 MDHEN and CDR2 SYDVKM. Trimming took 4 bases from V and 2 from J, leaving 21 bases between them. The CDR3 nucleotides are TGTGCCAGCAGTTCCTTACAGGGAATCGGTTCGGGCAATCAGCCCCAGCATTTT. Protein: CASSSLQGIGSGNQPQHF. The full variable domain, completed using reference TRBV28 and TRBJ1-5, is DVKVTQSSRYLVKRTGEKVFLECVQDMDHENMFWYRQDPGLGLRLIYFSYDVKMKEKGDIPEGYSVSREKKERFSLILESASTNQTSMYLCASSSLQGIGSGNQPQHFGDGTRLSIL.

This rearrangement joins TRBV11-2 to TRBJ2-3; 9 bases fit TRBD2. Germline CDR1 is SGHAT and CDR2 is FQNNGV. V lost 5 bases, J lost 2 bases, and 5 bases stayed unmatched. The CDR3 length is 15 residues. CDR3 DNA: TGTGCCAGCAGCCGCCTAGCGGGACTCACAGATACGCAGTATTTT. As protein: CASSRLAGLTDTQYF.

This chain uses TRBV5-4 with TRBJ1-1; 8 bases are a match to TRBD1. Germline CDR1 is SGHNT and CDR2 is YYREEE (reference sequence). The J segment lost 6 bases and the V segment lost 7 bases, leaving 14 bases of the junction unmatched. The CDR3 spans 15 residues. CDR3 sequence: CASGSLFQGAAEAFF. The DNA of the CDR3 is TGTGCCAGCGGATCTCTATTCCAGGGGGCCGCTGAAGCTTTCTTT. Filled out from reference TRBV5-4 and TRBJ1-1, the complete variable domain reads ETGVTQSPTHLIKTRGQQVTLRCSSQSGHNTVSWYQQALGQGPQFIFQYYREEENGRGNFPPRFSGLQFPNYSSELNVNALELDDSALYLCASGSLFQGAAEAFFGQGTRLTVV.

The chain uses TRBV6-6 and TRBJ1-2; D is possibly TRBD1 (5 bases). V was clipped by 5 bases and J by 4 bases, with 14 bases between them. CDR3 length: 14 amino acids. The germline V gene encodes CDR1 MNHNY and CDR2 SVGAGI (reference sequence). Written as DNA, the CDR3 is TGTGCCAGCAGTGTACCTGACAGCCTCTATGGCTACACCTTC. It encodes CASSVPDSLYGYTF.

With respect to this clone: One end of the junction fails to match germline, which may point to a read error. The V and J genes are TRBV19 and TRBJ2-3; possible D gene TRBD2, 6 bases. The CDR3 spans 11 residues. The germline CDR1 and CDR2 sequences are LNHDA and SQIVND (reference sequence). The CDR3 DNA is TGTGCCAGTAGCCAGGGAGGAACGCAGAGGTTT. Residues: CASSQGGTQRF.

This chain connects TRBV7-6 to TRBJ1-2; D gene uncertain. The germline gives CDR1 SGHVS, CDR2 FNYEAQ. The CDR3 runs 14 residues. V was shortened by 5 bases and J by 3 bases, with 13 bases between the two germline ends. The chain's CDR3 is CASSPRAGDYGYTF. The CDR3 DNA follows: TGTGCCAGCAGCCCCCGCGCAGGTGACTATGGCTACACCTTC.

This clone has only one observation. Written as DNA, the CDR3 is TGCGCCAGCAGCTTGGCCGGACAGGGGGTATCACCCCTCCACTTT. Translation gives CASSLAGQGVSPLHF. The chain joins TRBV5-1 to TRBJ1-6; 10 nucleotides line up with TRBD1. The ends lost 0 bases at V and 10 bases at J; junction bases unmatched: 4. The CDR3 is 15 amino acids. Germline CDR1 is SGHRS and CDR2 is YFSETQ.

As DNA, the CDR3 is TGTGCCAGCAGTGAAGCCGCAGGGCAGGAGACCCAGTACTTC. As protein: CASSEAAGQETQYF. The chain links TRBV2 to TRBJ2-5; perhaps TRBD1 as D (5 bases). The CDR3 is made up of 14 amino acids. V lost 0 bases and J lost 5, with 10 bases in between. Germline CDR1 SNHLY, CDR2 FYNNEI.

The genes are TRBV5-1 and TRBJ2-2, with TRBD1 identical over 8 bases. V shed 4 bases, J shed 0 bases, and the junction held 5 bases outside the gene matches. Germline CDR1 and CDR2: SGHRS and YFSETQ. The CDR3 totals 16 residues. As DNA, the CDR3 is TGCGCCAGCAGCCTGCAGGGGGCCCCGAACACCGGGGAGCTGTTTTTT. Its protein is CASSLQGAPNTGELFF. Full variable domain (remainder filled in from reference TRBV5-1 and TRBJ2-2): KAGVTQTPRYLIKTRGQQVTLSCSPISGHRSVSWYQQTPGQGLQFLFEYFSETQRNKGNFPGRFSGRQFSNSRSEMNVSTLELGDSALYLCASSLQGAPNTGELFFGEGSRLTVL.

This chain uses TRBV5-6 with TRBJ1-6; D ambiguous. The CDR3 is made up of 15 amino acids. CDR1 and CDR2 from the germline V gene are SGHDT and YYEEEE. The V gene lost 1 base and the J gene lost 9 bases, with 14 bases spanning the gap. CDR3 coding DNA: TGTGCCAGCAGCTTGTCTATCAGCGCTACTTCACCCCTCCACTTT. Translation: CASSLSISATSPLHF.

The chain uses TRBV6-1 and TRBJ1-2; tentative D call: TRBD1 (5 bases). This CDR3 has 14 amino acids. Germline V lookup: CDR1 MNHNS, CDR2 SASEGT. With 1 base removed from V and 6 bases from J, the gap between germline ends came to 12 bases. CDR3 sequence reads: CASSEVGRDDGYTF. In DNA, the CDR3 is TGTGCCAGCAGTGAAGTGGGCAGGGATGATGGCTACACCTTC.

The V gene is TRBV9, the J gene TRBJ1-1, with 9 bases fitting TRBD1. V gave up 2 bases and J gave up 1 base; unmatched junction bases: 6. The CDR3 consists of 16 residues. Germline CDR1 is SGDLS and CDR2 is YYNGEE. The chain's CDR3 is CASSVGAGQGNTEAFF. The CDR3 DNA is TGTGCCAGCAGCGTCGGTGCGGGACAGGGGAACACTGAAGCTTTCTTT.

The rearrangement uses TRBV30 and TRBJ2-5; D possibly corresponds to TRBD1 (6 bases). Per germline, CDR1 GTSNPN and CDR2 SVGIG (reference sequence). The V and J ends lost 3 bases and 4 bases respectively, with 9 bases between them. The CDR3 has 12 amino acids. CDR3 region: CAWRSQGETQYF. CDR3 sequence (DNA): TGTGCCTGGAGGTCACAGGGAGAGACCCAGTACTTC.

The chain joins TRBV5-5 to TRBJ2-2, with 16 bases identical to TRBD2. The CDR3 extends over 19 amino acids. Germline lookup yields CDR1 SGHKS and CDR2 YYEKEE (reference sequence). The V gene end was trimmed by 0 bases and the J gene end by 3 bases; junction bases not matched to a gene: 5. CDR3 sequence: CASSLARGLAGGYTGELFF. The CDR3 bases are TGTGCCAGCAGCTTGGCCAGGGGACTAGCGGGGGGGTACACCGGGGAGCTGTTTTTT.

This clone has at least ten counts. V and J are TRBV2 and TRBJ1-5; TRBD1 might be the D (5 bases). This CDR3 region has 13 residues. V gave up 7 bases and J gave up 5 bases, with 12 bases separating them. Germline assignment: CDR1 SNHLY and CDR2 FYNNEI. The CDR3 loop reads CASKFREDQPQHF. CDR3 sequence (DNA): TGTGCCAGCAAATTCAGGGAAGATCAGCCCCAGCATTTT.

This clone was recorded a few times. The chain uses TRBV13 and TRBJ2-3, with 7 bases aligning to TRBD2. The germline V gene has CDR1 PRHDT and CDR2 FYEKMQ (reference sequence). This CDR3 has 19 amino acids. The V gene end was trimmed by 5 bases and the J gene end by 0 bases; junction bases not matched to a gene: 17. Here the CDR3 DNA reads TGTGCCAGCAGCAAATACCATCGGGCTAGCGGAAAAAGCACAGATACGCAGTATTTT. Translation: CASSKYHRASGKSTDTQYF.

As regards this clone: Sequence at one end of the junction differs from germline and may be a read error. The rearrangement links TRBV18 to TRBJ2-2, with TRBD1 matching 7 bases. The germline V gene encodes CDR1 KGHSH and CDR2 LQKENI. There are 16 residues in the CDR3. The CDR3 DNA follows: TGTGCCAGCTCGCCACAGGGGCTTATGTACACCGGGGAGCTGTTTTTT. This codes for CASSPQGLMYTGELFF.

This chain uses TRBV7-9 with TRBJ1-5; D is perhaps TRBD1 (5 bases). CDR3 length: 15 amino acids. V dropped 3 bases and J dropped 0 bases, with 9 bases sitting between them. Germline values: CDR1 SEHNR, CDR2 FQNEAQ (reference sequence). The chain's CDR3 is CASSLVGLSNQPQHF. CDR3 DNA: TGTGCCAGCAGCTTGGTGGGGCTTAGCAATCAGCCCCAGCATTTT.

Comments on this clone: A read error likely explains this, since a far larger clone differs by one base. The V and J genes are TRBV28 and TRBJ2-3; a weak D match, TRBD1 (6 bases). V dropped 7 bases and J dropped 2 bases, with 10 bases sitting between them. CDR3 length equals 13 residues. CDR1 and CDR2 (germline): MDHEN, SYDVKM. The chain's CDR3 is CASTDRITDTQYF. The CDR3 bases are TGTGCCAGCACCGACAGGATCACAGATACGCAGTATTTT.

The rearrangement uses TRBV11-3 and TRBJ2-5, with D perhaps TRBD1 (6 bases). Germline CDR1 and CDR2: SGHNT and YENEEA. V was trimmed by 1 base and J by 5 bases, leaving 14 bases between them. The CDR3 spans 15 residues. CDR3 protein: CASSLGWDNGETQYF. In nucleotides, the CDR3 is TGTGCCAGCAGCTTAGGCTGGGACAACGGTGAGACCCAGTACTTC.

The genes are TRBV7-3 and TRBJ1-1; TRBD1 aligns across 8 bases. This CDR3 is built from 14 residues. V lost 7 bases to trimming and J lost 0 bases; unmatched junction nucleotides: 4. The germline V gene encodes CDR1 SGHTA and CDR2 FQGTGA. CDR3 coding DNA: TGTGCCAGCACCCAGGACAGGGTGAACACTGAAGCTTTCTTT. Protein: CASTQDRVNTEAFF.

This CDR3 is CASSTSPGTTNEKLFF. The CDR3 nucleotides are TGTGCCAGCAGCACAAGCCCGGGGACAACTAATGAAAAACTGTTTTTT. The chain employs TRBV9 and TRBJ1-4; D gene unclear. This CDR3 has 16 residues. Germline-derived CDR1 and CDR2 are SGDLS and YYNGEE. Trimming took 4 bases from V and 0 from J, leaving 13 bases between them.

This chain uses TRBV28 with TRBJ1-2; D remains ambiguous. V was cut by 5 bases and J by 4 bases, with 20 bases left in between. The CDR3 extends over 16 amino acids. The V gene's germline CDR1 is MDHEN and CDR2 SYDVKM. CDR3 bases: TGTGCCAGCAGTCTCCTACTGAGGTTCACGGGCTATGGCTACACCTTC. Its translation: CASSLLLRFTGYGYTF.

In DNA, the CDR3 is TGTGCCAGCAGCGTAGGGCCCTCGTTGGGGCGGACGGCGAACACTGAAGCTTTCTTT. Translation: CASSVGPSLGRTANTEAFF. The chain uses TRBV9 and TRBJ1-1, with a possible D match to TRBD1 (5 bases). V lost 0 bases and J 1 base, leaving 22 bases between the germline ends. The V gene's germline CDR1 is SGDLS and CDR2 YYNGEE. The CDR3 consists of 19 residues.